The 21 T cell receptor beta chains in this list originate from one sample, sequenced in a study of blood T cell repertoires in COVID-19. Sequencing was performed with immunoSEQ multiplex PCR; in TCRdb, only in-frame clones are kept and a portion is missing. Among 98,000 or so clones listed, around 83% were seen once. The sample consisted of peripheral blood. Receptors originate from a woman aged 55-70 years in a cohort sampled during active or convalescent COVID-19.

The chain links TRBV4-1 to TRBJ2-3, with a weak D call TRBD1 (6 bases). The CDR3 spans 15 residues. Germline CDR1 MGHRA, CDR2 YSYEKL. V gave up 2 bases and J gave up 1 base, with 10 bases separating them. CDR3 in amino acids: CASSQQGFGTDTQYF. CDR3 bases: TGCGCCAGCAGCCAACAGGGGTTCGGCACAGATACGCAGTATTTT.

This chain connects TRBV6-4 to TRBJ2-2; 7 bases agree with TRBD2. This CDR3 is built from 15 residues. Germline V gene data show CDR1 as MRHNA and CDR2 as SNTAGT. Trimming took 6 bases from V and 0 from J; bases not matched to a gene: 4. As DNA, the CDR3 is TGTGCCAGCAGCGTGGGACTATCGAACACCGGGGAGCTGTTTTTT. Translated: CASSVGLSNTGELFF.

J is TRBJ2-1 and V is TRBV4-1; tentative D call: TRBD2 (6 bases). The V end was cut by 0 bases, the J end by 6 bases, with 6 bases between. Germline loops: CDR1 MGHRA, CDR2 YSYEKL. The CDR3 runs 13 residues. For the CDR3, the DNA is TGCGCCAGCAGCCAAGAGGGGGGCAATGAGCAGTTCTTC. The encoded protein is CASSQEGGNEQFF.

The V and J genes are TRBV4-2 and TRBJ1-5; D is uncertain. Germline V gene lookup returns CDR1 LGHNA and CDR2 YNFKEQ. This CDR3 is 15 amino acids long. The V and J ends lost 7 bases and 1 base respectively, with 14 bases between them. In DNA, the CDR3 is TGTGCCAGCACCCCGGGCCGAGGGAGCAATCAGCCCCAGCATTTT. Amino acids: CASTPGRGSNQPQHF.

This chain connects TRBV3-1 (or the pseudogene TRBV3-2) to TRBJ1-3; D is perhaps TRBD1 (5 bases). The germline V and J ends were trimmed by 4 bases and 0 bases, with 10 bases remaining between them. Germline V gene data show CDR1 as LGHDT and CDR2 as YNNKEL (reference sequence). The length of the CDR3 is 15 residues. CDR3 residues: CASSRQSFSGNTIYF. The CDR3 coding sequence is TGTGCCAGCAGCCGACAGTCCTTCTCTGGAAACACCATATATTTT.

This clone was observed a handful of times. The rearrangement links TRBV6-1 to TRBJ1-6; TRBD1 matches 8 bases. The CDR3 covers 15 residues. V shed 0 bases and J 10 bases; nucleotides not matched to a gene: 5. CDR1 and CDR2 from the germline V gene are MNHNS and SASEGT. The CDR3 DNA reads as TGTGCCAGCAGTGAAGCGACAGGGGCCTCCTCACCCCTCCACTTT. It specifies CASSEATGASSPLHF.

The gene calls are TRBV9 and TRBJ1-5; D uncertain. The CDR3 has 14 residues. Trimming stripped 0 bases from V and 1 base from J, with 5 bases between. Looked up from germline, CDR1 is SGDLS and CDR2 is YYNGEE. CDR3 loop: CASSVGQSNQPQHF. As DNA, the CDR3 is TGTGCCAGCAGCGTAGGCCAGAGCAATCAGCCCCAGCATTTT. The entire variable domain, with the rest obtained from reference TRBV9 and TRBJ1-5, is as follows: DSGVTQTPKHLITATGQRVTLRCSPRSGDLSVYWYQQSLDQGLQFLIQYYNGEERAKGNILERFSAQQFPDLHSELNLSSLELGDSALYFCASSVGQSNQPQHFGDGTRLSIL.

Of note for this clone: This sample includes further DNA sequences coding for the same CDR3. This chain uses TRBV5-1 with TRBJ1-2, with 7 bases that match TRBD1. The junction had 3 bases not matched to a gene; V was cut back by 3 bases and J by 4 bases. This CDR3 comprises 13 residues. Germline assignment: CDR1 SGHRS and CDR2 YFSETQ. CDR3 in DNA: TGCGCCAGCAGCTCCACAGGGGTCTATGGCTACACCTTC. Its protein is CASSSTGVYGYTF.

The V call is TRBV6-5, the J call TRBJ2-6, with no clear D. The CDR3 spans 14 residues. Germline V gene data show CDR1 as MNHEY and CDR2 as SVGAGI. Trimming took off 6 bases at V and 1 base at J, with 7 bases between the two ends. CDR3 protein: CASRGLSGANVLTF. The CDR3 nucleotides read TGTGCCAGCAGGGGCCTTTCTGGGGCCAACGTCCTGACTTTC.

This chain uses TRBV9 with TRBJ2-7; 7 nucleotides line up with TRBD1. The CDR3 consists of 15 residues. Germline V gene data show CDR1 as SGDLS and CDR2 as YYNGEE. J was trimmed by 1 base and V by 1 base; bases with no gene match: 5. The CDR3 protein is CASSVQWDSSYEQYF. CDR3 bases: TGTGCCAGCAGCGTACAGTGGGACAGTTCCTACGAGCAGTACTTC.

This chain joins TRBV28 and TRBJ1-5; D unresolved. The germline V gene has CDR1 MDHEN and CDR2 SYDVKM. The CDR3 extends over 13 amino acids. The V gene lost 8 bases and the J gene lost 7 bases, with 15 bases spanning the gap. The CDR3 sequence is CASGPEVRQPQHF. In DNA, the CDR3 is TGTGCCAGCGGTCCCGAGGTGCGGCAGCCCCAGCATTTT.

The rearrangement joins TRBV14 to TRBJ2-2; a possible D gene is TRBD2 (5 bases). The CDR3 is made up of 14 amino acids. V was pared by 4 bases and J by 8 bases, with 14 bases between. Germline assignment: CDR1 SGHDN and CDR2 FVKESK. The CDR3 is CASSPALGVGELFF. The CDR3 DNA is TGTGCCAGCAGCCCAGCGCTCGGGGTGGGGGAGCTGTTTTTT.

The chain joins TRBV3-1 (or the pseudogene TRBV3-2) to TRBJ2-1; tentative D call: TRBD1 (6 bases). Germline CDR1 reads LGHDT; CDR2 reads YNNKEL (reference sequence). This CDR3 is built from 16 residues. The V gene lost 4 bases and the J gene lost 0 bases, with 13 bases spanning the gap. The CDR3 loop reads CASSLQGLSSYNEQFF. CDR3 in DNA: TGTGCCAGCAGCCTACAGGGCCTTAGCTCCTACAATGAGCAGTTCTTC.

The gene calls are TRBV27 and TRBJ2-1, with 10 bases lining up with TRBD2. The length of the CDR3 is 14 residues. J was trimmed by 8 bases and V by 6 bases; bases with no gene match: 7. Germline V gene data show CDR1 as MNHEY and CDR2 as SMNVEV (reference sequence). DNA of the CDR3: TGTGCCAGCAGATTAGCGGGAGGATATGATGAGCAGTTCTTC. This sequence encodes CASRLAGGYDEQFF.

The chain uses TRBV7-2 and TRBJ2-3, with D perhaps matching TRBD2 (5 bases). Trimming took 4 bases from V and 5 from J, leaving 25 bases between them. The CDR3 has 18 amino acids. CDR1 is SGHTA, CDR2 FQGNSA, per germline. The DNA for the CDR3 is TGTGCCAGCAGCTCCATCAGGAGGCGGAAGATCGCGGGAGATACGCAGTATTTT. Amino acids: CASSSIRRRKIAGDTQYF. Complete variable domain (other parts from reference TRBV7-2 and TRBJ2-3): GAGVSQSPSNKVTEKGKDVELRCDPISGHTALYWYRQSLGQGLEFLIYFQGNSAPDKSGLPSDRFSAERTGGSVSTLTIQRTQQEDSAVYLCASSSIRRRKIAGDTQYFGPGTRLTVL.

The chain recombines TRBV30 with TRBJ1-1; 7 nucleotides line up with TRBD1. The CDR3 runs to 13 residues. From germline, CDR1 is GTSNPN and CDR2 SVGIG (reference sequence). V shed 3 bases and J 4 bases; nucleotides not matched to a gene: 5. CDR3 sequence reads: CAWSRTGATEAFF. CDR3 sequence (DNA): TGTGCCTGGAGCCGTACAGGGGCCACTGAAGCTTTCTTT.

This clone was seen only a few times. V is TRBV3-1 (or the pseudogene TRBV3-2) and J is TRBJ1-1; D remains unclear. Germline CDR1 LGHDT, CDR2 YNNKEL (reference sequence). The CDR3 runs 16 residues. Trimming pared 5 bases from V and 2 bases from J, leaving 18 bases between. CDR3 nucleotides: TGTGCCAGCAGCACCCACCAGACGGGTTTAAACACTGAAGCTTTCTTT. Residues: CASSTHQTGLNTEAFF.

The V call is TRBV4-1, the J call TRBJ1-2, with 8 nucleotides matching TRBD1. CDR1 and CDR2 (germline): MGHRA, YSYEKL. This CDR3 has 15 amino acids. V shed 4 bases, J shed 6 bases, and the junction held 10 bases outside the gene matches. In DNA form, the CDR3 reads TGCGCCAGCAGCCGTGAAGGACAGGGATGGGATGGCTACACCTTC. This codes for CASSREGQGWDGYTF.

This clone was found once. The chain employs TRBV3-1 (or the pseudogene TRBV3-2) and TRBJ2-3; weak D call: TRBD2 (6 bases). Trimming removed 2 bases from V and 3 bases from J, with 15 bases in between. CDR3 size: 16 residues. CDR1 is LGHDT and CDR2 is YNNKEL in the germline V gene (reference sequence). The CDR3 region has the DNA TGTGCCAGCAGCCAAATCCGGGGAGGATTAACAGATACGCAGTATTTT. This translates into CASSQIRGGLTDTQYF.

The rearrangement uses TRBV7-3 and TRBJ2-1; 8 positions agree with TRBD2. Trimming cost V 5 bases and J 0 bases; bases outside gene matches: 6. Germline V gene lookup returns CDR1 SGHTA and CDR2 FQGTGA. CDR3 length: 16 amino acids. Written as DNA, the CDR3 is TGTGCCAGCAGCCCCGGGGGGGGGTTCTCCTACAATGAGCAGTTCTTC. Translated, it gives CASSPGGGFSYNEQFF.

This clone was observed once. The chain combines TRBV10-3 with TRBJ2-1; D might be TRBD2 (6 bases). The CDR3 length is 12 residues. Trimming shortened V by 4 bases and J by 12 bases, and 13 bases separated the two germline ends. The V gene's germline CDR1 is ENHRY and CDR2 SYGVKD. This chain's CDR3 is CAISGNGAGQFF. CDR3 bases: TGTGCCATCAGTGGTAACGGAGCGGGGCAGTTCTTC.